The clone carrying this T cell receptor (beta chain) occurred a few times. A single record per CDR3 protein comes from TCRdb applying MiXCR to the 5' RACE reads. The table lists 35,000 to 50,000 distinct CDR3 sequences, less than 8% of them singletons. The data belong to a study of T-cell memory formation after mild COVID-19. Germline V gene data show CDR1 as SGHTA and CDR2 as FQGTGA. The CDR3 length is 16 residues. V shed 8 bases, J shed 5 bases, and the junction held 13 bases outside the gene matches. The chain joins TRBV7-3 to TRBJ2-5, with 11 bases lining up with TRBD2. The source is an adult who had mild COVID-19 (a few samples of this study predate the infection). Cell type and time point are not known. The sample comprised PBMCs or a T cell subset sorted from them (not recorded which). The chain's CDR3 is CASPTSGDLGKETQYF. As DNA, the CDR3 is TGTGCCAGCCCGACTAGCGGGGATTTAGGGAAGGAGACCCAGTACTTC. The whole variable domain, filled in from reference TRBV7-3 and TRBJ2-5, reads GAGVSQTPSNKVTEKGKYVELRCDPISGHTALYWYRQSLGQGPEFLIYFQGTGAADDSGLPNDRFFAVRPEGSVSTLKIQRTERGDSAVYLCASPTSGDLGKETQYFGPGTRLLVL.